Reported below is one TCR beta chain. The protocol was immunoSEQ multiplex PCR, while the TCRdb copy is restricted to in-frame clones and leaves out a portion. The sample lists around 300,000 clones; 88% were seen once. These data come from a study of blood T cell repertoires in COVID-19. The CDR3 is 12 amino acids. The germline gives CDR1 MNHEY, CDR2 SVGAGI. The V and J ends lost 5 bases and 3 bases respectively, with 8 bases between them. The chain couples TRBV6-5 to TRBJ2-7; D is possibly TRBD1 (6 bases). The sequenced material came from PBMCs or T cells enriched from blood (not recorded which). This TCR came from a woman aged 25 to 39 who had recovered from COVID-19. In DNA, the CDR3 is TGTGCCAGCAGTCAGACAGGCTACGAGCAGTACTTC. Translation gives CASSQTGYEQYF.